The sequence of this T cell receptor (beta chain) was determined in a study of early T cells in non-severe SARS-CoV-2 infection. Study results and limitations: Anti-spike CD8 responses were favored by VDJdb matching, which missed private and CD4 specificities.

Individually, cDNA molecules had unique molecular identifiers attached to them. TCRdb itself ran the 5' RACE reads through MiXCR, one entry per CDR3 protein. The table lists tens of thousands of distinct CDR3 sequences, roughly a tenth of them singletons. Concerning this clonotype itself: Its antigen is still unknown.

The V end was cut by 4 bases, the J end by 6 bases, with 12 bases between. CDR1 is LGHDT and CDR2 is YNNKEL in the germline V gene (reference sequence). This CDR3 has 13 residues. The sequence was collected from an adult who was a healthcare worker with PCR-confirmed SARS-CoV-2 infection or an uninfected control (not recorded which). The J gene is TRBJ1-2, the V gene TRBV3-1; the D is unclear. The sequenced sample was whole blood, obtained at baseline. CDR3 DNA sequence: TGTGCCAGCAGCCCTATGCCTGGGAATGGCTACACCTTC. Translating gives CASSPMPGNGYTF. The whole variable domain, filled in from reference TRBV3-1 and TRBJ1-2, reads DTAVSQTPKYLVTQMGNDKSIKCEQNLGHDTMYWYKQDSKKFLKIMFSYNNKELIINETVPNRFSPKSPDKAHLNLHINSLELGDSAVYFCASSPMPGNGYTFGSGTRLTVV.